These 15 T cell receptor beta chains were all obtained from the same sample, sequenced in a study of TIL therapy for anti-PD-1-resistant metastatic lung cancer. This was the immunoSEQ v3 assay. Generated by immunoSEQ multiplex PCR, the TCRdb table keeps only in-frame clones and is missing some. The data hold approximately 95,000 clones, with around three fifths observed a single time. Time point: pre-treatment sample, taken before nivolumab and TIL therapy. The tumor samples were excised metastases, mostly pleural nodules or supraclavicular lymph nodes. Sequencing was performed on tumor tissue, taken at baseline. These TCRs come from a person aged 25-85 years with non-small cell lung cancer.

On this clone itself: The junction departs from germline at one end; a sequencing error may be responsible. CDR3 DNA: TGTGCCAGCAGGTTAGCGGGGGGCCTGAATGAGCAGTTCTTC. Translation gives CASRLAGGLNEQFF. This sequence joins TRBV7-2 and TRBJ2-1; 10 nucleotides align to TRBD2. Germline-derived CDR1 and CDR2 are SGHTA and FQGNSA. The CDR3 sequence is 14 residues long. Complete variable domain (other parts from reference TRBV7-2 and TRBJ2-1): GAGVSQSPSNKVTEKGKDVELRCDPISGHTALYWYRQSLGQGLEFLIYFQGNSAPDKSGLPSDRFSAERTGGSVSTLTIQRTQQEDSAVYLCASRLAGGLNEQFFGPGTRLTVL.

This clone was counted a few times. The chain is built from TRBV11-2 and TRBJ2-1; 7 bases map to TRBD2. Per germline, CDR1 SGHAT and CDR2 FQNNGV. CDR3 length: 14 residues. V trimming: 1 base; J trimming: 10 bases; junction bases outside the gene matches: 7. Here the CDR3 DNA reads TGTGCCAGCAGCTTAGCTGCGGGGGTGGGGGAGCAGTTCTTC. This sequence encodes CASSLAAGVGEQFF.

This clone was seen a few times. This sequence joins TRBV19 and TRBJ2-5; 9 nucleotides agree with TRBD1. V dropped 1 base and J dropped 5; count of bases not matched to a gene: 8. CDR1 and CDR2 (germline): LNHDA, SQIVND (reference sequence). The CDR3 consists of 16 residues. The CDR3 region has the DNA TGTGCCAGTAGTATAGGTGGGACAGGGTCGCGGGAGACCCAGTACTTC. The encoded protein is CASSIGGTGSRETQYF.

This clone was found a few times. CDR3 sequence reads: CASSRASTGELFF. In nucleotides, the CDR3 is TGTGCCAGCAGCAGGGCCTCCACCGGGGAGCTGTTTTTT. This chain joins TRBV9 and TRBJ2-2; D unresolved. Germline CDR1 and CDR2: SGDLS and YYNGEE. V lost 4 bases, J lost 4 bases, and 8 bases lay in between. The CDR3 sequence is 13 residues long.

The CDR3 here is CASSSPGEGRETQYF. In DNA form, the CDR3 reads TGTGCCAGCAGTTCCCCCGGAGAAGGGCGGGAGACCCAGTACTTC. This chain uses TRBV28 with TRBJ2-5; D is ambiguous. This CDR3 spans 15 amino acids. Germline V gene data show CDR1 as MDHEN and CDR2 as SYDVKM. The V end was cut by 4 bases, the J end by 5 bases, with 17 bases between.

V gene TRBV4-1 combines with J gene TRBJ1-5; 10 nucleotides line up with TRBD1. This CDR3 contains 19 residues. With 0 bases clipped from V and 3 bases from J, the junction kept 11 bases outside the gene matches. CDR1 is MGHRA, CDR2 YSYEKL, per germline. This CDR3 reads CASSQDLIGTGVYNQPQHF. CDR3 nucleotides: TGCGCCAGCAGCCAAGATCTGATTGGGACAGGGGTCTACAATCAGCCCCAGCATTTT.

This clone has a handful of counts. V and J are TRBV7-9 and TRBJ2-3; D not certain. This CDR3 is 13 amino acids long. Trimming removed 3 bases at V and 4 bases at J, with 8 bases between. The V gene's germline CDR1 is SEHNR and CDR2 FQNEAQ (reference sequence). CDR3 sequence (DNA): TGTGCCAGCAGCTTTGTAGAGTCAGATACGCAGTATTTT. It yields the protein CASSFVESDTQYF. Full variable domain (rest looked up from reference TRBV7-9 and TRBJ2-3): DTGVSQNPRHKITKRGQNVTFRCDPISEHNRLYWYRQTLGQGPEFLTYFQNEAQLEKSRLLSDRFSAERPKGSFSTLEIQRTEQGDSAMYLCASSFVESDTQYFGPGTRLTVL.

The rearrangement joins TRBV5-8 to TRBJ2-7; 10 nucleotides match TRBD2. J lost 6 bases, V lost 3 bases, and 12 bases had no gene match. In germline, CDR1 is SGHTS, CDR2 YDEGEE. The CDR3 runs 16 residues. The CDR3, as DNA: TGTGCCAGCAGCTGGAAGCCCCAGCGGGGGGGCCCCGAGCAGTACTTC. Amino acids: CASSWKPQRGGPEQYF. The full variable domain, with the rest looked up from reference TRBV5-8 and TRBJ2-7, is EAGVTQSPTHLIKTRGQQATLRCSPISGHTSVYWYQQALGLGLQFLLWYDEGEERNRGNFPPRFSGRQFPNYSSELNVNALELEDSALYLCASSWKPQRGGPEQYFGPGTRLTVT.

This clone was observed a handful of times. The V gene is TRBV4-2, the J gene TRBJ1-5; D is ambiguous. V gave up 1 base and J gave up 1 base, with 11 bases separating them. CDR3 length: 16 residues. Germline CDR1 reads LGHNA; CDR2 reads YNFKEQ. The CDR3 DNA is TGTGCCAGCAGCCAAGTGGTGGGAGTCAGCAATCAGCCCCAGCATTTT. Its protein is CASSQVVGVSNQPQHF.

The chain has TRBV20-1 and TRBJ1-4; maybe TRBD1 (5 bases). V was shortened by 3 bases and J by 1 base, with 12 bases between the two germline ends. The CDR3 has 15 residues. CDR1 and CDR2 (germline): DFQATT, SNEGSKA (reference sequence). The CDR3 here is CSASGAGETNEKLFF. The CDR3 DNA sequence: TGCAGTGCTAGTGGGGCAGGAGAAACTAATGAAAAACTGTTTTTT.

The CDR3 DNA reads as TGTGCCACGGGACAGGGGGCTCTAGGAGAGACCCAGTACTTC. It specifies CATGQGALGETQYF. V is TRBV10-3 and J is TRBJ2-5, with 12 bases lining up with TRBD1. Germline V gives CDR1 ENHRY, CDR2 SYGVKD. The CDR3 contains 14 residues. V shed 10 bases and J 4 bases; nucleotides not matched to a gene: 7.

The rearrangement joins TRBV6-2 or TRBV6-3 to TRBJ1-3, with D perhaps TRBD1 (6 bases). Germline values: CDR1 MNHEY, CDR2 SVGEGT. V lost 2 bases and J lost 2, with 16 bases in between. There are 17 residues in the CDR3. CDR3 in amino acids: CASSYPWTATAGNTIYF. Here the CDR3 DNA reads TGTGCCAGCAGTTACCCCTGGACAGCTACAGCTGGAAACACCATATATTTT.

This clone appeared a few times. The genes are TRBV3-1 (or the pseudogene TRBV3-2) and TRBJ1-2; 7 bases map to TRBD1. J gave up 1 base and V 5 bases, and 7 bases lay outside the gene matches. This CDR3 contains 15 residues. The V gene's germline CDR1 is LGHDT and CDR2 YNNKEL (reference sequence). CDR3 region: CASSYRQGGNYGYTF. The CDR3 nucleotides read TGTGCCAGCAGCTACCGACAGGGTGGTAACTATGGCTACACCTTC.

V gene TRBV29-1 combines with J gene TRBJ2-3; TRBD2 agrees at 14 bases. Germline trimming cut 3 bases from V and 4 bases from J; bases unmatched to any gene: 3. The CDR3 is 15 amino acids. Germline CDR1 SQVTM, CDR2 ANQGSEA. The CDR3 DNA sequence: TGCAGCGTTGATGGGACTAGCGGGAGTCCAGATACGCAGTATTTT. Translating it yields CSVDGTSGSPDTQYF.

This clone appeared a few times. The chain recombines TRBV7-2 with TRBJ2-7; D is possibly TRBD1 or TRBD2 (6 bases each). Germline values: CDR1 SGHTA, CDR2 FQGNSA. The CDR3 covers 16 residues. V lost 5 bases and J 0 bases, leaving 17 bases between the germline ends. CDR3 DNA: TGTGCCAGCAGCGTCGCCGGGGGCCTGACCTCCTACGAGCAGTACTTC. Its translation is CASSVAGGLTSYEQYF.